This T cell receptor beta chain is drawn from a study of cytomegalovirus exposure and HLA in healthy donors. Study-wide context: From 150 million to 200 million T cells, an earlier analysis saw 120 million or so unique TCR beta sequences.

The CDR3 runs to 13 residues. Germline assignment: CDR1 GTSNPN and CDR2 SVGIG (reference sequence). V shed 0 bases and J shed 4 bases, with 10 bases lying between them. Healthy bone marrow donors made up the donor group. The PCR made use of 60 Vbeta and 13 Jbeta primers. Method: immunoSEQ multiplex PCR; TCRdb's copy keeps in-frame clones and lacks some. The sample consists of about 140,000 clones, approximately 88% of them appearing once. The chain employs TRBV30 and TRBJ2-7, with a weak D call TRBD2 (6 bases). This receptor was taken from a woman aged 40-49 years in good health and CMV-seronegative. The sample consisted of PBMCs. The DNA of the CDR3 is TGTGCCTGGAGTGTCGGGACTTCTTACGAGCAGTACTTC. Translation gives CAWSVGTSYEQYF.